The rows below give T cell receptor beta chains drawn from one sample of a study of CD8 T cells in ankylosing spondylitis. TCRdb used MiXCR to reprocess the 5' RACE reads, holding one entry per CDR3 protein. In the table there are about 300,000 distinct CDR3 sequences, around 21% of which are singletons. The specimen was blood, either unsorted or a sorted T cell fraction (not recorded which). These receptors were taken from a female donor with ankylosing spondylitis or in good health (not recorded which). Both conserved end residues are part of each CDR3. Each record gives: CDR3 length, V gene, J gene, D gene, clone size, CDR3 DNA, CDR3 protein. A D gene is named only where the DNA matches it firmly. The size field is filled for only some rows; it gives once, few, many or a size class.

len: 11
v_gene: TRBV20-1
j_gene: TRBJ2-7
d_gene: .
abundance: .
CDR3nt: TGCAGTGCTTGGACAGTCTACGAGCAGTACTTC
CDR3aa: CSAWTVYEQYF

len: 17
v_gene: TRBV9
j_gene: TRBJ2-2
d_gene: .
abundance: .
CDR3nt: TGTGCCAGCAGCGTAGGCGGGGCGGGAACTAACACCGGGGAGCTGTTTTTT
CDR3aa: CASSVGGAGTNTGELFF

len: 14
v_gene: TRBV28
j_gene: TRBJ2-7
d_gene: TRBD2
abundance: .
CDR3nt: TGTGCCAGCAGTACCCGGACTAGCGACTACGAGCAGTACTTC
CDR3aa: CASSTRTSDYEQYF

len: 14
v_gene: TRBV2
j_gene: TRBJ2-7
d_gene: TRBD2
abundance: .
CDR3nt: TGTGCCAGCAAAGTACTAGCGGCGACCTACGAGCAGTACTTC
CDR3aa: CASKVLAATYEQYF

len: 16
v_gene: TRBV4-2
j_gene: TRBJ2-3
d_gene: TRBD2
abundance: .
CDR3nt: TGTGCCAGCAGCCAAGTCGCTAGCGGGGGAGGAGATACGCAGTATTTT
CDR3aa: CASSQVASGGGDTQYF

len: 15
v_gene: TRBV20-1
j_gene: TRBJ2-7
d_gene: TRBD2
abundance: .
CDR3nt: TGCAGTGCTAGAGATGGCCGTAGCGGGTACTACGAGCAGTACTTC
CDR3aa: CSARDGRSGYYEQYF

len: 16
v_gene: TRBV28
j_gene: TRBJ1-1
d_gene: TRBD1
abundance: .
CDR3nt: TGTGCCAGCAGTGCCTCGACAGGGTTTGGGAACACTGAAGCTTTCTTT
CDR3aa: CASSASTGFGNTEAFF

len: 17
v_gene: TRBV12-3/TRBV12-4
j_gene: TRBJ1-5
d_gene: .
abundance: many
CDR3nt: TGTGCCAGCAGCCGGAGTCCGGGATCAGGATACAATCAGCCCCAGCATTTT
CDR3aa: CASSRSPGSGYNQPQHF

len: 14
v_gene: TRBV6-5
j_gene: TRBJ2-3
d_gene: .
abundance: few
CDR3nt: TGTGCCAGCAGTTACGGGGGGCCCACAGATACGCAGTATTTT
CDR3aa: CASSYGGPTDTQYF

len: 15
v_gene: TRBV12-3/TRBV12-4
j_gene: TRBJ1-3
d_gene: .
abundance: few
CDR3nt: TGTGCCAGCAGCCGGGCGGGGGGCTCTGGAAACACCATATATTTT
CDR3aa: CASSRAGGSGNTIYF

len: 13
v_gene: TRBV29-1
j_gene: TRBJ2-1
d_gene: .
abundance: many
CDR3nt: TGCAGCGTCGGGGGAGACTTATACAATGAGCAGTTCTTC
CDR3aa: CSVGGDLYNEQFF

len: 16
v_gene: TRBV24-1
j_gene: TRBJ2-3
d_gene: TRBD2
abundance: .
CDR3nt: TGTGCCACCAGTGGGGGACTAGCGGGAGGCGCAGATACGCAGTATTTT
CDR3aa: CATSGGLAGGADTQYF

len: 14
v_gene: TRBV12-3/TRBV12-4
j_gene: TRBJ2-3
d_gene: TRBD1
abundance: few
CDR3nt: TGTGCCAGCACGACAGGGATCATCACAGATACGCAGTATTTT
CDR3aa: CASTTGIITDTQYF

len: 13
v_gene: TRBV6-5
j_gene: TRBJ1-6
d_gene: .
abundance: few
CDR3nt: TGTGCCAGCAGTTGGGAGCCGAATTCACCCCTCCACTTT
CDR3aa: CASSWEPNSPLHF

len: 14
v_gene: TRBV27
j_gene: TRBJ1-5
d_gene: .
abundance: .
CDR3nt: TGTGCCAGCAGTCCTAGCAGGGGCAATCAGCCCCAGCATTTT
CDR3aa: CASSPSRGNQPQHF

len: 13
v_gene: TRBV20-1
j_gene: TRBJ1-1
d_gene: .
abundance: few
CDR3nt: TGCAGTGCCCCCACCCAGGGAGAAACTGAAGCTTTCTTT
CDR3aa: CSAPTQGETEAFF

len: 16
v_gene: TRBV5-1
j_gene: TRBJ1-2
d_gene: .
abundance: .
CDR3nt: TGCGCCAGCAGCTTGGGGGGTCCCTCCAAGTCCTATGGCTACACCTTC
CDR3aa: CASSLGGPSKSYGYTF

len: 15
v_gene: TRBV7-2
j_gene: TRBJ2-2
d_gene: .
abundance: .
CDR3nt: TGTGCCAGCAGCCGAGGGGCGGGTAACACCGGGGAGCTGTTTTTT
CDR3aa: CASSRGAGNTGELFF

len: 14
v_gene: TRBV18
j_gene: TRBJ2-1
d_gene: TRBD2
abundance: .
CDR3nt: TGTGCCAGCTCACCCCCAGCGGGAGGAAATGAGCAGTTCTTC
CDR3aa: CASSPPAGGNEQFF

len: 13
v_gene: TRBV6-2/TRBV6-3
j_gene: TRBJ1-2
d_gene: .
abundance: .
CDR3nt: TGTGCCACTGAGAGAGGGGAGAACTATGGCTACACCTTC
CDR3aa: CATERGENYGYTF

len: 12
v_gene: TRBV3-1
j_gene: TRBJ1-2
d_gene: .
abundance: few
CDR3nt: TGTGCCAGCAGCGGTGGCAGCTATGGCTACACCTTC
CDR3aa: CASSGGSYGYTF

len: 15
v_gene: TRBV7-9
j_gene: TRBJ1-2
d_gene: .
abundance: few
CDR3nt: TGTGCCAGCAGCTTAGAAGTTGGCCTCACCACAGGGCACCCCTTC
CDR3aa: CASSLEVGLTTGHPF

len: 14
v_gene: TRBV6-2/TRBV6-3
j_gene: TRBJ1-2
d_gene: .
abundance: .
CDR3nt: TGTGCCAGCAGTTACCAAGACAGCGGATATGGCTACACCTTC
CDR3aa: CASSYQDSGYGYTF

len: 15
v_gene: TRBV20-1
j_gene: TRBJ2-5
d_gene: .
abundance: .
CDR3nt: TGCAGTGCTAGAGATAGAGAGGGCCGTTGGGAGACCCAGTACTTC
CDR3aa: CSARDREGRWETQYF

len: 13
v_gene: TRBV6-1
j_gene: TRBJ2-6
d_gene: .
abundance: .
CDR3nt: TGTGCCAGCGGGCGGGCTGGGGCCAACGTCCTGACTTTC
CDR3aa: CASGRAGANVLTF

len: 15
v_gene: TRBV3-1
j_gene: TRBJ2-7
d_gene: .
abundance: few
CDR3nt: TGTGCCAGCAGCCAAGTCGTTACAGGACTCTACGAGCAGTACTTC
CDR3aa: CASSQVVTGLYEQYF

len: 14
v_gene: TRBV12-3/TRBV12-4
j_gene: TRBJ2-2
d_gene: .
abundance: .
CDR3nt: TGTGCCAGCAGTTTAAGGCCCGAGACCGGGGAGCTGTTTTTT
CDR3aa: CASSLRPETGELFF

len: 16
v_gene: TRBV7-9
j_gene: TRBJ2-5
d_gene: .
abundance: few
CDR3nt: TGTGCCAGCAGCTTAGTTATCGGACGGTACCAAGAGACCCAGTACTTC
CDR3aa: CASSLVIGRYQETQYF

len: 14
v_gene: TRBV6-5
j_gene: TRBJ1-2
d_gene: .
abundance: few
CDR3nt: TGTGCCAGCAGTTACATAAGGTCCCCCTATGGCTACACCTTC
CDR3aa: CASSYIRSPYGYTF

len: 12
v_gene: TRBV7-2
j_gene: TRBJ2-5
d_gene: .
abundance: few
CDR3nt: TGTGCCAGCGGGACTCACCAAGAGACCCAGTACTTC
CDR3aa: CASGTHQETQYF